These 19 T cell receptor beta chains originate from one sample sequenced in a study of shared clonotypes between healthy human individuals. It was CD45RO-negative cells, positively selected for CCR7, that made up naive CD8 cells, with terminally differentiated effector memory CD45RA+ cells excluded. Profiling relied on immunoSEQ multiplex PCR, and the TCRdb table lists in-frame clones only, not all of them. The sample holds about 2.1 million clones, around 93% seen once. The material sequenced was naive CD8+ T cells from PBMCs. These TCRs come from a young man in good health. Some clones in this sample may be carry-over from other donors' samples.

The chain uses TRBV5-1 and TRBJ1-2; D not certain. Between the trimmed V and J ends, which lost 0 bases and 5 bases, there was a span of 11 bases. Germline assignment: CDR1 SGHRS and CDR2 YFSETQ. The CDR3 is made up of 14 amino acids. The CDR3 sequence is CASSLDLGGYGYTF. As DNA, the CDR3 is TGCGCCAGCAGCTTGGATCTGGGAGGGTATGGCTACACCTTC.

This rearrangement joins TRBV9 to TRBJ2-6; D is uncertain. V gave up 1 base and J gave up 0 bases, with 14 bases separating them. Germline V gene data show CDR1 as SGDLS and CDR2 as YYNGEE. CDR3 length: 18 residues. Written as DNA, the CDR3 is TGTGCCAGCAGCGTAAATCGGGTTTCCTACTCTGGGGCCAACGTCCTGACTTTC. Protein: CASSVNRVSYSGANVLTF.

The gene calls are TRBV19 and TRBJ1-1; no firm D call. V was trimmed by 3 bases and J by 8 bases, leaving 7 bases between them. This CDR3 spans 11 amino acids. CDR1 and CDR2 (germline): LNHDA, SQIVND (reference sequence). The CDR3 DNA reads TGTGCCAGTAGTATCTACAAGGAAGCTTTCTTT. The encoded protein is CASSIYKEAFF.

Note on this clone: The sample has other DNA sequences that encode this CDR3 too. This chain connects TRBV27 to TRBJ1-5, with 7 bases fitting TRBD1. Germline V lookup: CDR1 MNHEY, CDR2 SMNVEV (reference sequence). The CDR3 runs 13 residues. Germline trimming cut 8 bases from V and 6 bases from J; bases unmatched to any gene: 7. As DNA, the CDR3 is TGTGCCAGCCGCCCAGGGGGGGGTCAGCCCCAGCATTTT. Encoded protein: CASRPGGGQPQHF.

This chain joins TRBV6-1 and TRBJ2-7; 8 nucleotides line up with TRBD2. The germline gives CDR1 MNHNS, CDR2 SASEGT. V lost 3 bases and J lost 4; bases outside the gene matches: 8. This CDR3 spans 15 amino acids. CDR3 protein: CASSDTSAGEYEQYF. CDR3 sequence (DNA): TGTGCCAGCAGTGACACCTCAGCGGGAGAGTACGAGCAGTACTTC.

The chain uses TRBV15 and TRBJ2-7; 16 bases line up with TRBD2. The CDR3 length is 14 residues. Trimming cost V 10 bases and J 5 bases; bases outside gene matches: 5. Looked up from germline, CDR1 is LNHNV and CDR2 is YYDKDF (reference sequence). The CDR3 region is CAIGTSGRANEQYF. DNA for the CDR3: TGTGCCATAGGGACTAGCGGGAGGGCAAACGAGCAGTACTTC.

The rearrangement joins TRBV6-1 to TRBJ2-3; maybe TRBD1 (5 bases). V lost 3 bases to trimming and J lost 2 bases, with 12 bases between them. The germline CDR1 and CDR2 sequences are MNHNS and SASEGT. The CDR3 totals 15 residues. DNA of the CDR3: TGTGCCAGCAGTGAGTGGGCAGGGTACACAGATACGCAGTATTTT. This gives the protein CASSEWAGYTDTQYF.

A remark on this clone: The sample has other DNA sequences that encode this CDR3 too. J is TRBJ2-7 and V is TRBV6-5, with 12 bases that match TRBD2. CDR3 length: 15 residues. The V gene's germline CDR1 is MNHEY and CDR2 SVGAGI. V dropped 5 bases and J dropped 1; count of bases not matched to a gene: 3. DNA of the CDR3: TGTGCCAGCAGTCAGCTAGCGGGGGGGTCCTACGAGCAGTACTTC. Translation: CASSQLAGGSYEQYF.

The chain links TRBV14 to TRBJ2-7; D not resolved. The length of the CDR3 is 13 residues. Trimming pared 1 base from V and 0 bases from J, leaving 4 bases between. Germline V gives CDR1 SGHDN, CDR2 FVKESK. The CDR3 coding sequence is TGTGCCAGCAGCCAAGCCCTCTCCTACGAGCAGTACTTC. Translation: CASSQALSYEQYF.

CDR3 in DNA: TGTGCCACCCCCAGGGACGGACTGAACACCGGGGAGCTGTTTTTT. Protein: CATPRDGLNTGELFF. The chain recombines TRBV7-3 with TRBJ2-2; the D gene could be TRBD1 or TRBD2 (5 bases each). V lost 10 bases, J lost 1 base, and 16 bases lay in between. This CDR3 has 15 residues. CDR1 is SGHTA and CDR2 is FQGTGA in the germline V gene.

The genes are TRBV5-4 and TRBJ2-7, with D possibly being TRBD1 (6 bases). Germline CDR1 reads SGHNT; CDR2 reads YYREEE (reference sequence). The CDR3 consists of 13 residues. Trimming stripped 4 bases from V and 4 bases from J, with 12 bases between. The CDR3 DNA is TGTGCCAGCAGCCCCGGACAGTTTTACGAGCAGTACTTC. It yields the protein CASSPGQFYEQYF.

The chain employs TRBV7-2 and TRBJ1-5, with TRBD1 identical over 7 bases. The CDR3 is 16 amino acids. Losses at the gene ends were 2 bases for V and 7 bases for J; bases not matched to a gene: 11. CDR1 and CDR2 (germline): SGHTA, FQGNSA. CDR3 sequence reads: CASSLISQGVQQPQHF. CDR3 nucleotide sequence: TGTGCCAGCAGCTTAATATCCCAGGGGGTACAGCAGCCCCAGCATTTT.

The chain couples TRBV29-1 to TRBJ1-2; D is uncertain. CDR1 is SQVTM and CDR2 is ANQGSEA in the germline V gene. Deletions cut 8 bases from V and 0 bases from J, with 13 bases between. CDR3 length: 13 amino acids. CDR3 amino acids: CSSGPDSNYGYTF. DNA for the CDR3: TGCAGCTCCGGTCCCGATTCTAACTATGGCTACACCTTC.

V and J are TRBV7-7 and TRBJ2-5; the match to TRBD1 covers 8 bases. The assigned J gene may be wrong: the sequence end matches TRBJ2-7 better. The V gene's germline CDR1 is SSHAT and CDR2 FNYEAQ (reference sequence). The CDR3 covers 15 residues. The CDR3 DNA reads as TGTGCCAGCAGCATTCGGACAGGGCCTACCTACGAGCAGTACTTC. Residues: CASSIRTGPTYEQYF.

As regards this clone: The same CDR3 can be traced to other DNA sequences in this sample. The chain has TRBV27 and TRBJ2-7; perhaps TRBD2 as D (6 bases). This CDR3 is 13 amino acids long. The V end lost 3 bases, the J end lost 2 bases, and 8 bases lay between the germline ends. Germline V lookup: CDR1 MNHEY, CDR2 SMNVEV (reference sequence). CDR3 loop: CASSLSGAYEQYF. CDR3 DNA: TGTGCCAGCAGTTTGTCGGGGGCCTACGAGCAGTACTTC.

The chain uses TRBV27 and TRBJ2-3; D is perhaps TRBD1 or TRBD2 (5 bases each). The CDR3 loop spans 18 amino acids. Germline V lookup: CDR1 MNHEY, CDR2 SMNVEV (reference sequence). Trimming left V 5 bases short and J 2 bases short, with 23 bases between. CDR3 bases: TGTGCCAGCAGTATCCTACCGGTTATGGGACCAAACACAGATACGCAGTATTTT. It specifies CASSILPVMGPNTDTQYF.

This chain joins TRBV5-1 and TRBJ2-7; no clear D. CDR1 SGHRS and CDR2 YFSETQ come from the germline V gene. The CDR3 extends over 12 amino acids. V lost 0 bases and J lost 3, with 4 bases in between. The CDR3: CASSLVNYEQYF. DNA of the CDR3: TGCGCCAGCAGCTTGGTCAACTACGAGCAGTACTTC.

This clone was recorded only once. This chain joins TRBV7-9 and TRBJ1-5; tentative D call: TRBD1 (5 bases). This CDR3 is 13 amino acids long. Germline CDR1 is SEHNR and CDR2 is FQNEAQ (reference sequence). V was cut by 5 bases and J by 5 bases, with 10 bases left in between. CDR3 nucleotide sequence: TGTGCCAGCAGCGGGGACGGCGATCAGCCCCAGCATTTT. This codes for CASSGDGDQPQHF.

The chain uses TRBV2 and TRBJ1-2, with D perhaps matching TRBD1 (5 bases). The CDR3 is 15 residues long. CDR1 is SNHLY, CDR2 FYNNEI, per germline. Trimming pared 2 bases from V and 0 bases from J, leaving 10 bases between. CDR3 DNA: TGTGCCAGCAGTGAATGGGGGACCTCTAACTATGGCTACACCTTC. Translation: CASSEWGTSNYGYTF.